A selection of T cell receptor beta chains follows, all from one sample in a study of human T cells and chemical hapten exposure. TCRdb reprocessed the RACE reads via MiXCR and lists one record per CDR3 protein. The repertoire consists of some 80,000 distinct CDR3 sequences, with about 9.4% occurring once and the leading ten covering roughly 2.3%. The source was whole blood, collected in connection with sensitization to the hapten diphenylcyclopropenone (DPC). The source is a woman aged 25 to 39 with alopecia areata. Some clones in this sample may be carry-over from other donors' samples. Each CDR3 is given with its conserved first and last residue. The order of the fields is J gene, V gene, CDR3 protein.

TRBJ2-1 TRBV29-1 CSSLVRADEQFF
TRBJ1-1 TRBV4-3 CASSQVGGGFAEAFF
TRBJ1-4 TRBV20-1 CSAGSDEKLFF
TRBJ2-3 TRBV28 CASSFGPPGDTDTQYF
TRBJ1-6 TRBV4-1 CASSQEDRRYYNSPLHF
TRBJ2-6 TRBV29-1 CSVQGSGANVLTF
TRBJ2-7 TRBV4-3 CASSQDEQAAYEQYF
TRBJ1-1 TRBV6-2/TRBV6-3 CASIVQGATNTEAFF
TRBJ2-7 TRBV6-5 CASSPPSREQYF
TRBJ2-3 TRBV7-2 CASSLARLMPNTQYF
TRBJ2-1 TRBV5-1 CASSAGYDEQFF
TRBJ2-1 TRBV12-3/TRBV12-4 CASSLKPSSYNEQFF
TRBJ2-1 TRBV28 CASSSSGGRPYNEQFF
TRBJ1-4 TRBV28 CASSLLTEKLFF
TRBJ2-7 TRBV20-1 CSASSESGQADEQYF
TRBJ2-3 TRBV7-3 CASSLNSGGPTDTQYF
TRBJ1-3 TRBV11-2 CASSSPRGVGNTIYF
TRBJ2-5 TRBV7-3 CASSPDSGSSPGTQYF
TRBJ2-1 TRBV10-3 CAIRSGQGVFYNEQFF
TRBJ2-4 TRBV7-9 CASSLGQKNIQYF
TRBJ2-1 TRBV5-1 CASSLSLAGLSNEQFF
TRBJ2-5 TRBV18 CASSPPGTTLTQYF
TRBJ1-6 TRBV7-8 CASSLLPREGNSPLHF
TRBJ1-5 TRBV28 CSTQDRGGYQPQHF
TRBJ2-1 TRBV6-5 CASTGGTGTAYNEQFF
TRBJ2-5 TRBV27 CASRGQGEETQYF
TRBJ1-5 TRBV10-2 CASSPQFNQPQHF
TRBJ2-2 TRBV11-3 CASTTPRLAGGTGELFF
TRBJ2-2 TRBV6-4 CASSEGGRTRGELFF
TRBJ2-1 TRBV4-1 CASSQDPEVNGEQFF
TRBJ1-1 TRBV28 CASTTSGTEAFF
TRBJ1-5 TRBV18 CASSPFGLGLEPQHF
TRBJ1-1 TRBV25-1 CASSEQGAPTEAFF
TRBJ1-5 TRBV18 CASSRDSGGNQPQHF
TRBJ2-6 TRBV7-3 CASSPTGDPSGANVLTF
TRBJ1-6 TRBV20-1 CSARGAGTDYNSPLHF
TRBJ1-6 TRBV28 CASSLSRGSPLHF
TRBJ2-3 TRBV6-5 CASSYSYSTDTQYF
TRBJ2-1 TRBV29-1 CSVEMGNEQFF
TRBJ1-4 TRBV5-1 CASSLGPQGIGEKLFF
TRBJ2-5 TRBV10-3 CAAGQKETQYF
TRBJ1-1 TRBV14 CASSQDQYWNTEAFF
TRBJ1-2 TRBV6-1 CASSVGASYGYTF